The T cell receptor beta chain described here comes from a study of control samples from healthy donors and cancer patients. This clone was recorded only once. This table comes from immunoSEQ multiplex PCR, and its TCRdb copy is limited to in-frame clones, with some not included. The sample consists of 130,000 or so clones, around 87% of them appearing once. The germline V and J ends were trimmed by 6 bases and 6 bases, with 13 bases remaining between them. In germline, CDR1 is LNHDA, CDR2 SQIVND (reference sequence). The length of the CDR3 is 13 residues. The sample consisted of blood. The sequence came from a man aged 35-49 years in good health. The rearrangement uses TRBV19 and TRBJ2-3; D possibly corresponds to TRBD2 (7 bases). This chain's CDR3 is CASRGGAGDTQYF. As DNA, the CDR3 is TGTGCCAGTAGAGGGGGGGCAGGGGATACGCAGTATTTT.